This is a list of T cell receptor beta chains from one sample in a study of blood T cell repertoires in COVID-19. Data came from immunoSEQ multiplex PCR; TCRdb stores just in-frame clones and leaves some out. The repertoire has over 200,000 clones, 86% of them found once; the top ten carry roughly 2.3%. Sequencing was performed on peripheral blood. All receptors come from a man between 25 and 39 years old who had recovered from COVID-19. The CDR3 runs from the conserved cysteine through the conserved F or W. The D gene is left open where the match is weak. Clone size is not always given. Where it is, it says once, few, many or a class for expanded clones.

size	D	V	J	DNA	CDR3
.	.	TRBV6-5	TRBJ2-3	TGTGCCAGCAAACGAGGGATATCTGGCACAGATACGCAGTATTTT	CASKRGISGTDTQYF
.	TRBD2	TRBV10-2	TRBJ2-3	TGCGCCAGCAGGGTAGCGGGGGGAGATACGCAGTATTTT	CASRVAGGDTQYF
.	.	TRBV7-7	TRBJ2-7	TGTGCCAGCAGCCTAGGTTCGGACAGACACTACGAGCAGTACTTC	CASSLGSDRHYEQYF
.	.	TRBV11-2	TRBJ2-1	TGTGCCAGCAGTGGGGCTTTCGGACAGAAGGAAAATGAGCAGTTCTTC	CASSGAFGQKENEQFF
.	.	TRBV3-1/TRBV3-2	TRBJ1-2	TGTGCCAGCAGCCCCGCCTCCACAGGGAATGGCTACACCTTC	CASSPASTGNGYTF
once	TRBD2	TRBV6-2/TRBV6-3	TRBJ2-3	TGTGCCAGCAGTCGTGTAGAGCGGGGGGGCGGAACAGATACGCAGTATTTT	CASSRVERGGGTDTQYF
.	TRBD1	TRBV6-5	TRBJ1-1	TGTGCCAGCAGATTCGACAGGGGCCCCCACACTGAAGCTTTCTTT	CASRFDRGPHTEAFF
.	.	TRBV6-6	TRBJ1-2	TGTGCCAGCAGTTACTCGTCTTACGGGTCTGGCTACACCTTC	CASSYSSYGSGYTF
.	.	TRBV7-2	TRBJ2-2	TGTGCCAGCAGCCCCGTTGGGCAGGGTAACACCGGGGAGCTGTTTTTT	CASSPVGQGNTGELFF
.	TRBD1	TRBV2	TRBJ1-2	TGTGCCAGCAGTTTGGACAGGACCTACTATGGCTACACCTTC	CASSLDRTYYGYTF
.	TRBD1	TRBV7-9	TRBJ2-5	TGTGCCAGCAGCCAAGACAGGGACCACGAGACCCAGTACTTC	CASSQDRDHETQYF
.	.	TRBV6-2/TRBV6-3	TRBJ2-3	TGTGCCAGCAGTCGGGGGTTAACACTCCGCCCAGATACGCAGTATTTT	CASSRGLTLRPDTQYF
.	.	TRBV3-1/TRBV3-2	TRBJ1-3	TGTGCCAGCAGCCATCCGGCTGGAAACACCATATATTTT	CASSHPAGNTIYF
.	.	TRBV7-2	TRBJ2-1	TGTGCCAGCAGCTTAAACAGAAACAATGAGCAGTTCTTC	CASSLNRNNEQFF
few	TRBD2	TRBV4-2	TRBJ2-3	TGTGCCAGCAGCCGGCGCAGATCCGCGGGGGGAGCCACAGATACGCAGTATTTT	CASSRRRSAGGATDTQYF